The 30 T cell receptor beta chains below come from one sample, sequenced in a study of regulatory T cells in long-lasting Graves disease. Researchers made TCR beta libraries by using iRepertoire HTBI primers and running Arm-PCR on CDR3 regions. Each CDR3 protein is one row after TCRdb ran MiXCR on the multiplex PCR reads. The table has roughly 610,000 distinct CDR3 sequences, around 16% seen once. The sample's time point: newly diagnosed GD, antithyroid drugs for less than 3 months. Following extraction of RNA from PBMCs, that RNA was used to make the TCR library. The sample was also reused in another study, on T cells in Graves' hyperthyroidism and ophthalmopathy.

This specimen was peripheral blood mononuclear cells (PBMCs), taken at new diagnosis, from a patient treated with antithyroid drugs. All receptors derive from a man younger than 35 with Graves disease.

This clonotype was seen at least ten times. The chain has TRBV30 and TRBJ2-7; D call uncertain. Germline V gene data show CDR1 as GTSNPN and CDR2 as SVGIG (reference sequence). The V gene lost 0 bases and the J gene lost 6 bases, with 6 bases spanning the gap. CDR3 length: 11 amino acids. CDR3 nucleotide sequence: TGTGCCTGGAGTGTACAAGGCGAGCAGTACTTC. It codes for CAWSVQGEQYF.

This clonotype was detected many times. The rearrangement uses TRBV7-2 and TRBJ2-3; 8 bases map to TRBD1. V lost 1 base and J lost 1; bases outside the gene matches: 1. Germline loops: CDR1 SGHTA, CDR2 FQGNSA. CDR3 length equals 15 residues. This CDR3 reads CASSLVGQGTDTQYF. The CDR3 DNA reads as TGTGCCAGCAGCTTAGTGGGACAGGGCACAGATACGCAGTATTTT.

Comment on this clonotype: A single base separates this from a much larger clone, so it may be a read error. The genes are TRBV24-1 and TRBJ1-2, with a weak D call TRBD1 (6 bases). Per the germline V gene, CDR1 is KGHDR and CDR2 is SFDVKD. The CDR3 extends over 14 amino acids. Written as DNA, the CDR3 is TGTGCCAGCAGTTTAACAGGGATAAACTATAGCTACACCTTC. Amino acids: CASSLTGINYSYTF.

This clonotype appeared many times. The chain carries TRBV28 and TRBJ2-7; 7 bases are a match to TRBD2. The CDR3 is 14 residues long. The germline V gene encodes CDR1 MDHEN and CDR2 SYDVKM. V was clipped by 6 bases and J by 7 bases; unmatched bases: 12. DNA of the CDR3: TGTGCCAGCAGCGGAGGGAGGGCCTTGTGGGAGCAGTACTTC. It encodes CASSGGRALWEQYF.

This clonotype has at least ten counts. The V call is TRBV12-3 or TRBV12-4, the J call TRBJ1-2, with D uncertain. The V and J ends lost 6 bases and 7 bases respectively, with 9 bases between them. The length of the CDR3 is 11 residues. This chain's CDR3 is CASSYAGGYTF. Here the CDR3 DNA reads TGTGCCAGCAGCTACGCCGGTGGCTACACCTTC.

The chain carries TRBV15 and TRBJ2-7; D may be TRBD2 (5 bases). Germline CDR1 is LNHNV and CDR2 is YYDKDF (reference sequence). The CDR3 extends over 14 amino acids. V was cut by 5 bases and J by 0 bases, with 11 bases left in between. CDR3 in DNA: TGTGCCACCAGCCGAGCGGTTCGCTCCTACGAGCAGTACTTC. It is translated as CATSRAVRSYEQYF. The whole variable domain, filled in from reference TRBV15 and TRBJ2-7, reads DAMVIQNPRYQVTQFGKPVTLSCSQTLNHNVMYWYQQKSSQAPKLLFHYYDKDFNNEADTPDNFQSRRPNTSFCFLDIRSPGLGDTAMYLCATSRAVRSYEQYFGPGTRLTVT.

This clonotype appeared many times. The V call is TRBV15, the J call TRBJ2-7; perhaps TRBD2 as D (6 bases). CDR3 length: 16 amino acids. The germline V and J ends were trimmed by 0 bases and 0 bases, with 12 bases remaining between them. The germline V gene has CDR1 LNHNV and CDR2 YYDKDF (reference sequence). The CDR3 nucleotides are TGTGCCACCAGCAGAGATCCACTAGCCTTCTCCTACGAGCAGTACTTC. Translating gives CATSRDPLAFSYEQYF.

This clonotype was picked up many times. J is TRBJ2-7 and V is TRBV5-1; D perhaps matches TRBD2 (5 bases). CDR1 and CDR2 from the germline V gene are SGHRS and YFSETQ. The CDR3 is 13 amino acids. Trimming pared 4 bases from V and 6 bases from J, leaving 14 bases between. The chain's CDR3 is CASSLLESGEQYF. The CDR3 DNA reads TGCGCCAGCAGCCTTCTCGAGAGCGGCGAGCAGTACTTC.

This clonotype was detected once. A much bigger clone sits one base away, suggesting this may be a read error. V usage is TRBV12-3 or TRBV12-4 and J usage is TRBJ2-5; either TRBD1 or TRBD2 may fit D (5 bases each). The J call may be incorrect, as the DNA end agrees better with TRBJ2-1. The CDR3 is 16 amino acids. The chain's CDR3 is CASSLSRDPGDDEQFF. In DNA, the CDR3 is TGTGCCAGCAGTTTGAGTAGGGACCCCGGCGACGATGAGCAGTTCTTC.

Points on this clonotype: This may be a read error, as it is one base from a much larger clone. This chain joins TRBV7-2 and TRBJ2-3; D call uncertain. TRBJ2-7 explains the end of the DNA better; the J call may be wrong. Germline lookup yields CDR1 SGHTA and CDR2 FQGNSA. This CDR3 has 11 residues. The CDR3 sequence is CASSLDFEQYF. DNA of the CDR3: TGTGCCAGCAGCTTAGATTTCGAGCAGTACTTC.

V is TRBV5-1 and J is TRBJ1-2; 10 bases line up with TRBD1. CDR1 and CDR2 from the germline V gene are SGHRS and YFSETQ. The CDR3 is made up of 17 amino acids. V was clipped by 1 base and J by 0 bases; unmatched bases: 6. The CDR3 sequence is CASSLRGTGVANYGYTF. CDR3 in DNA: TGCGCCAGCAGCTTGAGGGGGACAGGGGTGGCTAACTATGGCTACACCTTC.

This chain joins TRBV4-1 and TRBJ1-5; TRBD1 might be the D (6 bases). Trimming pared 3 bases from V and 6 bases from J, leaving 12 bases between. The germline V gene encodes CDR1 MGHRA and CDR2 YSYEKL. This CDR3 has 14 amino acids. CDR3 in amino acids: CASSHGGLGQPQHF. CDR3 nucleotide sequence: TGCGCCAGCAGCCACGGGGGCCTAGGTCAGCCCCAGCATTTT.

The table lists this clonotype with a few counts. The rearrangement joins TRBV4-1 to TRBJ2-7; 7 bases are a match to TRBD2. This CDR3 is 14 amino acids long. Germline CDR1 MGHRA, CDR2 YSYEKL. V lost 2 bases and J lost 5; bases outside the gene matches: 6. CDR3 amino acids: CASSQRRENDEQYF. CDR3 bases: TGCGCCAGCAGCCAAAGGCGGGAGAACGACGAGCAGTACTTC.

This clonotype was counted ten times or more. The chain is built from TRBV29-1 and TRBJ2-7; TRBD1 agrees at 9 bases. The CDR3 totals 14 residues. From germline, CDR1 is SQVTM and CDR2 ANQGSEA. The V segment lost 2 bases and the J segment 1 base; nucleotides outside the gene matches: 3. The CDR3 loop is CSVETGTGSYEQYF. CDR3 DNA: TGCAGCGTTGAAACAGGGACAGGGTCCTACGAGCAGTACTTC.

This clonotype has at least ten counts. The J gene is TRBJ1-1, the V gene TRBV7-9; 8 positions agree with TRBD1. The CDR3 runs 15 residues. Losses at the gene ends were 6 bases for V and 4 bases for J; bases not matched to a gene: 10. The V gene's germline CDR1 is SEHNR and CDR2 FQNEAQ (reference sequence). CDR3 sequence: CASSPTGEWVTEAFF. In DNA form, the CDR3 reads TGTGCCAGCAGTCCGACAGGGGAATGGGTCACTGAAGCTTTCTTT.

V and J are TRBV7-8 and TRBJ2-6; D possibly uses TRBD1 or TRBD2 (5 bases each). V dropped 3 bases and J dropped 3 bases, with 12 bases sitting between them. Per germline, CDR1 SGHVS and CDR2 FQNEAQ. The CDR3 is 16 amino acids. This chain's CDR3 is CASSFWGRGGANVLTF. The CDR3 coding sequence is TGTGCCAGCAGCTTTTGGGGACGGGGTGGGGCCAACGTCCTGACTTTC. Filled out from reference TRBV7-8 and TRBJ2-6, the complete variable domain reads GAGVSQSPRYKVAKRGQDVALRCDPISGHVSLFWYQQALGQGPEFLTYFQNEAQLDKSGLPSDRFFAERPEGSVSTLKIQRTQQEDSAVYLCASSFWGRGGANVLTFGAGSRLTVL.

Concerning this clonotype: This may come from a read error, since a much larger clone is one base off. The V gene is TRBV5-1, the J gene TRBJ2-7; possibly TRBD2 for D (5 bases). This CDR3 has 12 amino acids. Germline V gene lookup returns CDR1 SGHRS and CDR2 YFSETQ. Here the CDR3 reads CVSAEGSYEQYF. The CDR3 nucleotides read TGCGTCAGTGCAGAGGGATCCTACGAGCAGTACTTC.

This clonotype was counted between two and nine times. The chain recombines TRBV6-1 with TRBJ1-6; no definite D call. This CDR3 is built from 15 residues. V dropped 6 bases and J dropped 0 bases, with 9 bases sitting between them. Germline V gene sequence: CDR1 MNHNS, CDR2 SASEGT. The CDR3 sequence is CASSGPNSYNSPLHF. The DNA of the CDR3 is TGTGCCAGCAGCGGACCCAACTCCTATAATTCACCCCTCCACTTT.

The chain uses TRBV7-6 and TRBJ2-1; 10 bases match TRBD2. The J call may be incorrect, as the DNA end agrees better with TRBJ2-5. The CDR3 length is 16 residues. Germline values: CDR1 SGHVS, CDR2 FNYEAQ. CDR3 sequence reads: CASSQVAGGLQETQYF. The CDR3 nucleotides read TGTGCCAGCAGCCAAGTAGCGGGAGGCCTCCAAGAGACCCAGTACTTC.

This clonotype was seen more than once but under ten times. J is TRBJ2-5 and V is TRBV5-1; 10 bases are a match to TRBD1. The germline V gene encodes CDR1 SGHRS and CDR2 YFSETQ. The CDR3 contains 19 residues. V trimming: 0 bases; J trimming: 1 base; junction bases outside the gene matches: 12. CDR3 loop: CASSLALRGQGPSQETQYF. DNA of the CDR3: TGCGCCAGCAGCTTGGCCTTAAGGGGACAGGGGCCCTCCCAAGAGACCCAGTACTTC.

This clonotype was detected many times. The V gene is TRBV11-2, the J gene TRBJ1-2; 7 bases match TRBD1. The CDR3 sequence is 14 residues long. Unmatched junction bases numbered 3, after V lost 4 bases and J lost 1 base. Germline-derived CDR1 and CDR2 are SGHAT and FQNNGV. CDR3 in amino acids: CASSWDSLNYGYTF. The CDR3 DNA reads TGTGCCAGCAGCTGGGACAGCCTTAACTATGGCTACACCTTC.

This chain uses TRBV11-3 with TRBJ2-2, with D tentatively TRBD2 (7 bases). There are 14 residues in the CDR3. Germline V lookup: CDR1 SGHNT, CDR2 YENEEA. V lost 5 bases and J 6 bases, leaving 13 bases between the germline ends. CDR3 protein: CASSPAGGPGELFF. The CDR3 DNA is TGTGCCAGCAGCCCTGCCGGGGGGCCCGGGGAGCTGTTTTTT.

The sample holds a few counts of this clonotype. The J gene is TRBJ1-5, the V gene TRBV20-1, with TRBD1 matching 9 bases. Germline CDR1 and CDR2: DFQATT and SNEGSKA (reference sequence). With 6 bases clipped from V and 1 base from J, the junction kept 10 bases outside the gene matches. The CDR3 sequence is 16 residues long. CDR3 bases: TGCAGTGCCCGCACAGGGGGCGGTGGGAGCAATCAGCCCCAGCATTTT. It translates to CSARTGGGGSNQPQHF.

This clonotype was counted many times. The chain joins TRBV5-1 to TRBJ2-1; D is perhaps TRBD2 (6 bases). Germline CDR1 and CDR2: SGHRS and YFSETQ. V was shortened by 0 bases and J by 5 bases, with 12 bases between the two germline ends. The CDR3 loop spans 15 amino acids. The CDR3 bases are TGCGCCAGCAGCTTGGAAGGTAGCGGCCACAATGAGCAGTTCTTC. Translation: CASSLEGSGHNEQFF.

This clonotype was observed a handful of times. The J gene is TRBJ1-2, the V gene TRBV10-3, with TRBD1 matching over 7 bases. The germline gives CDR1 ENHRY, CDR2 SYGVKD. The CDR3 totals 15 residues. V lost 3 bases to trimming and J lost 8 bases; unmatched junction nucleotides: 12. CDR3 protein: CAISDTGAPRDGYTF. Here the CDR3 DNA reads TGTGCCATCAGTGACACAGGGGCCCCCAGGGACGGCTACACCTTC.

This clonotype has a handful of counts. The chain employs TRBV30 and TRBJ2-1, with TRBD2 matching over 12 bases. The DNA end lines up better with TRBJ2-5; the J call may be wrong. The CDR3 is 15 residues long. The germline V gene encodes CDR1 GTSNPN and CDR2 SVGIG (reference sequence). CDR3 sequence (DNA): TGTGCCTGGAGTTTGGGGACTAGCGGGCAAGAGACCCAGTACTTC. Encoded protein: CAWSLGTSGQETQYF.

This clonotype was seen only a few times. The chain recombines TRBV28 with TRBJ1-2, with TRBD1 matching 9 bases. V shed 5 bases and J 4 bases; nucleotides not matched to a gene: 5. Per the germline V gene, CDR1 is MDHEN and CDR2 is SYDVKM. The CDR3 spans 14 residues. This chain's CDR3 is CASSGGQGIYGYTF. The DNA for the CDR3 is TGTGCCAGCAGTGGGGGACAGGGCATCTATGGCTACACCTTC.

The rearrangement uses TRBV20-1 and TRBJ1-5; 9 bases fit TRBD1. Germline values: CDR1 DFQATT, CDR2 SNEGSKA (reference sequence). The V gene end was trimmed by 3 bases and the J gene end by 6 bases; junction bases not matched to a gene: 9. The CDR3 extends over 15 amino acids. The CDR3: CSARKQGASGQPQHF. CDR3 coding DNA: TGCAGTGCTAGGAAACAGGGGGCAAGCGGTCAGCCCCAGCATTTT.

This clonotype was seen only a few times. The chain carries TRBV11-2 and TRBJ2-2; either TRBD1 or TRBD2 may fit D (5 bases each). The CDR3 has 14 amino acids. Looked up from germline, CDR1 is SGHAT and CDR2 is FQNNGV. Trimming cost V 6 bases and J 0 bases, with 8 bases left between them. This CDR3 is CASRGPPNTGELFF. In DNA, the CDR3 is TGTGCCAGCAGGGGACCTCCGAACACCGGGGAGCTGTTTTTT. The variable domain in full, completed from reference TRBV11-2 and TRBJ2-2, reads EAGVAQSPRYKIIEKRQSVAFWCNPISGHATLYWYQQILGQGPKLLIQFQNNGVVDDSQLPKDRFSAERLKGVDSTLKIQPAKLEDSAVYLCASRGPPNTGELFFGEGSRLTVL.

There are a few counts of this clonotype. The chain employs TRBV24-1 and TRBJ2-1; D is perhaps TRBD1 (6 bases). From germline, CDR1 is KGHDR and CDR2 SFDVKD. V was clipped by 3 bases and J by 6 bases, with 20 bases between them. The CDR3 length is 17 residues. DNA for the CDR3: TGTGCCACCAGTGATGCCCACGGCACTAGGGGGTTCAATGAGCAGTTCTTC. Its protein product is CATSDAHGTRGFNEQFF.